The 24 T cell receptor beta chains reported below all come from one sample, sequenced in a study of cytomegalovirus exposure and HLA in healthy donors. Amplification used 60 Vbeta primers and 13 Jbeta primers. Assay: immunoSEQ multiplex PCR; the TCRdb copy retains only in-frame clones and omits some. The data hold about 200,000 clones, with approximately 79% observed a single time. Sequenced: PBMCs. The receptors stem from a middle-aged man in good health and CMV-seronegative.

This chain uses TRBV14 with TRBJ2-3; 7 bases are shared with TRBD2. The trim removed 1 base at V and 7 bases at J, leaving 5 bases unmatched. This CDR3 is 14 amino acids long. The germline V gene has CDR1 SGHDN and CDR2 FVKESK. The CDR3: CASSQALALYTQYF. CDR3 DNA sequence: TGTGCCAGCAGCCAAGCACTAGCGCTGTATACGCAGTATTTT.

This clone showed up just once. The CDR3 nucleotides read TGTGCCAGCAGCATCCATGGACAGCCCTCCGGGGCGGACACCTTC. It yields the protein CASSIHGQPSGADTF. The chain links TRBV28 to TRBJ1-2, with D possibly TRBD1 on 6 matching bases. Trimming removed 6 bases from V and 12 bases from J, with 26 bases in between. Per the germline V gene, CDR1 is MDHEN and CDR2 is SYDVKM. The CDR3 has 15 residues.

The chain has TRBV7-9 and TRBJ2-7; no reliable D call. The germline gives CDR1 SEHNR, CDR2 FQNEAQ (reference sequence). CDR3 length: 13 residues. Trimming cost V 5 bases and J 2 bases, with 10 bases left between them. The CDR3 region has the DNA TGTGCCAGCAGCCCCCCCCAGACCTACGAGCAGTACTTC. Its translation: CASSPPQTYEQYF.

CDR3: CASSLGGINTEAFF. The CDR3 DNA is TGCGCCAGCAGTCTGGGAGGTATTAACACTGAAGCTTTCTTT. The V and J genes are TRBV5-1 and TRBJ1-1; no clear D. The V end lost 5 bases, the J end lost 2 bases, and 13 bases lay between the germline ends. This CDR3 comprises 14 residues. Germline values: CDR1 SGHRS, CDR2 YFSETQ.

CDR3 sequence (DNA): TGTGCCAGCAGTGAGTACAGGGCGCCCCGATCCTACAATGAGCAGTTCTTC. Protein: CASSEYRAPRSYNEQFF. The chain links TRBV28 to TRBJ2-1; maybe TRBD1 (6 bases). This CDR3 comprises 17 residues. Germline values: CDR1 MDHEN, CDR2 SYDVKM. Trimming shortened V by 5 bases and J by 1 base, and 18 bases separated the two germline ends.

J is TRBJ2-7 and V is TRBV19; 10 bases match TRBD1. This CDR3 spans 15 amino acids. V lost 5 bases, J lost 3 bases, and 7 bases stayed unmatched. Germline V gene sequence: CDR1 LNHDA, CDR2 SQIVND (reference sequence). The CDR3 loop reads CASSSPGQGHYEQYF. Here the CDR3 DNA reads TGTGCCAGTAGTTCTCCGGGACAGGGGCACTACGAGCAGTACTTC. The variable domain in full, completed from reference TRBV19 and TRBJ2-7, reads DGGITQSPKYLFRKEGQNVTLSCEQNLNHDAMYWYRQDPGQGLRLIYYSQIVNDFQKGDIAEGYSVSREKKESFPLTVTSAQKNPTAFYLCASSSPGQGHYEQYFGPGTRLTVT.

The chain joins TRBV27 to TRBJ2-7; the match to TRBD1 covers 8 bases. V was pared by 4 bases and J by 4 bases, with 3 bases of the junction left unmatched. The CDR3 has 13 amino acids. Germline CDR1 and CDR2: MNHEY and SMNVEV (reference sequence). The CDR3 spells CASSYRGRYEQYF. For the CDR3, the DNA is TGTGCCAGCAGTTACAGGGGGAGGTACGAGCAGTACTTC.

This clone occurred a few times. This rearrangement joins TRBV13 to TRBJ1-1; TRBD1 is a possible D gene (5 bases). CDR3 length equals 17 residues. V lost 5 bases to trimming and J lost 0 bases, with 19 bases between them. Germline V gene lookup returns CDR1 PRHDT and CDR2 FYEKMQ (reference sequence). The CDR3 DNA follows: TGTGCCAGCAGCACCCGACAGACCCTTACCATGAACACTGAAGCTTTCTTT. Its protein product is CASSTRQTLTMNTEAFF.

Worth noting for this clone: The sample has other DNA sequences that encode this CDR3 too. The gene calls are TRBV30 and TRBJ1-1; maybe TRBD1 (5 bases). Germline V CDR1 and CDR2: GTSNPN, SVGIG (reference sequence). The CDR3 length is 13 residues. V was pared by 1 base and J by 1 base, with 7 bases between. DNA of the CDR3: TGTGCCTGGAGTGCTACAGGGAACACTGAAGCTTTCTTT. Its protein product is CAWSATGNTEAFF. The full variable domain, rest sourced from reference TRBV30 and TRBJ1-1, is SQTIHQWPATLVQPVGSPLSLECTVEGTSNPNLYWYRQAAGRGLQLLFYSVGIGQISSEVPQNLSASRPQDRQFILSSKKLLLSDSGFYLCAWSATGNTEAFFGQGTRLTVV.

This chain joins TRBV7-9 and TRBJ1-5; D uncertain. The ends were cut back, 5 bases at V and 4 bases at J, with 12 bases in the middle. CDR3 length: 14 residues. Germline values: CDR1 SEHNR, CDR2 FQNEAQ (reference sequence). CDR3 nucleotide sequence: TGTGCCAGCAGCCCGACCGGGAGTAATCAGCCCCAGCATTTT. Translating it yields CASSPTGSNQPQHF.

The chain couples TRBV4-1 to TRBJ1-2, with D possibly TRBD1 on 5 matching bases. The germline V and J ends were trimmed by 0 bases and 0 bases, with 8 bases remaining between them. Germline V CDR1 and CDR2: MGHRA, YSYEKL. The CDR3 contains 15 residues. Here the CDR3 DNA reads TGCGCCAGCAGCCAAGATCGGACAACTAACTATGGCTACACCTTC. This gives the protein CASSQDRTTNYGYTF.

This rearrangement joins TRBV19 to TRBJ2-7, with 9 positions matching TRBD2. The germline gives CDR1 LNHDA, CDR2 SQIVND (reference sequence). With 4 bases clipped from V and 2 bases from J, the junction kept 3 bases outside the gene matches. The CDR3 covers 14 residues. DNA for the CDR3: TGTGCCAGTAGTAGGCGGGAGGGCCCCTACGAGCAGTACTTC. This sequence encodes CASSRREGPYEQYF.

The chain joins TRBV27 to TRBJ2-7, with 10 bases lining up with TRBD2. In germline, CDR1 is MNHEY, CDR2 SMNVEV (reference sequence). The J segment lost 3 bases and the V segment lost 4 bases, leaving 3 bases of the junction unmatched. The CDR3 contains 14 residues. The CDR3 sequence: CASSSRTSGYEQYF. The CDR3 coding sequence is TGTGCCAGCAGTTCGAGGACTAGCGGCTACGAGCAGTACTTC.

CDR3: CASERGGSENTIYF. CDR3 in DNA: TGTGCCAGCGAGCGGGGGGGGTCGGAAAACACCATATATTTT. The rearrangement links TRBV28 to TRBJ1-3; D possibly corresponds to TRBD1 (5 bases). The CDR3 covers 14 residues. Germline V gene sequence: CDR1 MDHEN, CDR2 SYDVKM. V gave up 8 bases and J gave up 6 bases, with 17 bases separating them.

This clone occurred once. The J gene is TRBJ1-1, the V gene TRBV11-2; 7 nucleotides agree with TRBD1. From germline, CDR1 is SGHAT and CDR2 FQNNGV. The CDR3 runs to 14 residues. V lost 3 bases, J lost 4 bases, and 5 bases stayed unmatched. The CDR3: CASSFQGVGTEAFF. Here the CDR3 DNA reads TGTGCCAGCAGCTTTCAGGGGGTGGGCACTGAAGCTTTCTTT.

A word on this clone: The same CDR3 arises from other DNA sequences in this sample as well. The V and J genes are TRBV5-4 and TRBJ2-5; a weak D match, TRBD1 (5 bases). The CDR3 length is 14 residues. V shed 0 bases and J shed 3 bases, with 9 bases lying between them. The germline gives CDR1 SGHNT, CDR2 YYREEE (reference sequence). CDR3: CASSLVAGKETQYF. In DNA form, the CDR3 reads TGTGCCAGCAGCTTGGTGGCAGGGAAAGAGACCCAGTACTTC.

The chain links TRBV7-3 to TRBJ2-5, with 13 positions matching TRBD2. Trimming cost V 2 bases and J 3 bases; bases outside gene matches: 3. CDR1 and CDR2 from the germline V gene are SGHTA and FQGTGA. The CDR3 extends over 16 amino acids. The DNA of the CDR3 is TGTGCCAGCAGCTTACGGGGGACTAGCGGGAAAGAGACCCAGTACTTC. Translating it yields CASSLRGTSGKETQYF.

The chain recombines TRBV19 with TRBJ1-5; weak D call: TRBD1 (6 bases). Trimming shortened V by 5 bases and J by 4 bases, and 18 bases separated the two germline ends. CDR1 LNHDA and CDR2 SQIVND come from the germline V gene (reference sequence). CDR3 length: 16 amino acids. The CDR3 is CASSFWGGAENQPQHF. For the CDR3, the DNA is TGTGCCAGTAGTTTTTGGGGGGGCGCGGAAAATCAGCCCCAGCATTTT.

The V gene is TRBV6-1, the J gene TRBJ1-2; 7 bases match TRBD1. The CDR3 is 13 amino acids. V gave up 5 bases and J gave up 2 bases; unmatched junction bases: 2. CDR1 is MNHNS, CDR2 SASEGT, per germline. This chain's CDR3 is CASSSTGNYGYTF. Here the CDR3 DNA reads TGTGCCAGCAGTTCGACAGGGAACTATGGCTACACCTTC.

The V and J genes are TRBV6-5 and TRBJ2-7; D perhaps matches TRBD2 (6 bases). Germline-derived CDR1 and CDR2 are MNHEY and SVGAGI. Trimming removed 8 bases from V and 10 bases from J, with 21 bases in between. The CDR3 totals 13 residues. This CDR3 is CASGKLALTPQYF. In DNA, the CDR3 is TGTGCCAGCGGGAAACTAGCCCTGACACCCCAGTACTTC.

The chain joins TRBV6-5 to TRBJ1-1; 9 bases match TRBD1. Losses at the gene ends were 2 bases for V and 10 bases for J; bases not matched to a gene: 2. Germline V lookup: CDR1 MNHEY, CDR2 SVGAGI. The length of the CDR3 is 12 residues. The CDR3 spells CASSYPGQGAFF. The CDR3 DNA sequence: TGTGCCAGCAGTTACCCGGGACAGGGAGCTTTCTTT.

This chain joins TRBV5-1 and TRBJ1-5; D remains ambiguous. Germline loops: CDR1 SGHRS, CDR2 YFSETQ. V lost 2 bases to trimming and J lost 6 bases, with 15 bases between them. The CDR3 is 15 amino acids. The CDR3 sequence: CASSFEGGIGQPQHF. The DNA of the CDR3 is TGCGCCAGCAGCTTTGAGGGCGGAATAGGTCAGCCCCAGCATTTT.

The chain employs TRBV29-1 and TRBJ2-7, with TRBD1 as a possible D gene (5 bases). CDR1 is SQVTM and CDR2 is ANQGSEA in the germline V gene. The CDR3 runs 11 residues. The germline V and J ends were trimmed by 5 bases and 2 bases, with 7 bases remaining between them. The CDR3 is CSVTGAYEQYF. CDR3 nucleotides: TGCAGCGTTACAGGAGCCTACGAGCAGTACTTC.

This clone was counted a few times. Its ends do not fully match the called genes, so a read error is possible. The V and J genes are TRBV15 and TRBJ2-7; D not certain. This CDR3 is 15 amino acids long. Germline-derived CDR1 and CDR2 are LNHNV and YYDKDF (reference sequence). CDR3 in DNA: TGTGCCACCAGCAGAGAAGGAGATGGCTCCTCCGAGCAGTACTTC. Residues: CATSREGDGSSEQYF. Full variable domain (rest looked up from reference TRBV15 and TRBJ2-7): DAMVIQNPRYQVTQFGKPVTLSCSQTLNHNVMYWYQQKSSQAPKLLFHYYDKDFNNEADTPDNFQSRRPNTSFCFLDIRSPGLGDTAMYLCATSREGDGSSEQYFGPGTRLTVT.